The rows below give T cell receptor beta chains drawn from one sample of a study of human T cells and chemical hapten exposure. TCRdb ran MiXCR on the RACE reads and lists one entry per CDR3 protein. Of 55,000 to 75,000 distinct CDR3 sequences listed, around 6.5% are singletons. Sequencing was performed on whole blood. Receptors originate from a female donor in good health. Some clones in this sample may be carry-over from other donors' samples. Each CDR3 is given with its conserved first and last residue. The order of the fields is J gene, D gene, V gene, clone size, CDR3 protein, CDR3 DNA. The D gene is left open where the match is weak. Some rows have no size entry. The others give once, few or many, or a class for an expanded clone.

TRBJ2-1	TRBD2	TRBV20-1	NA	CSAGLAGGNEQFF	TGCAGTGCTGGACTAGCGGGAGGAAATGAGCAGTTCTTC
TRBJ2-7	TRBD1	TRBV5-1	few	CASSRGTGPDEQYF	TGCGCCAGCAGCCGCGGGACAGGGCCGGACGAGCAGTACTTC
TRBJ1-4	NA	TRBV12-3/TRBV12-4	NA	CASRVRPNEKLFF	TGTGCCAGCCGGGTCAGGCCTAATGAAAAACTGTTTTTT
TRBJ2-6	NA	TRBV3-2	few	CASSQDRGVSGANVLTF	TGTGCCAGCAGCCAAGATCGTGGAGTCTCTGGGGCCAACGTCCTGACTTTC
TRBJ2-5	NA	TRBV11-3	many	CASSLALEETQCF	TGTGCCAGCAGCTTAGCACTGGAAGAGACCCAGTGCTTC
TRBJ2-7	TRBD1	TRBV7-2	few	CASSRGQAYEQYF	TGTGCCAGCAGCCGTGGACAGGCCTACGAGCAGTACTTC
TRBJ2-3	TRBD2	TRBV3-1	many	CASSQLAGGPFADTQYF	TGTGCCAGCAGCCAACTAGCGGGAGGGCCTTTCGCAGATACGCAGTATTTT
TRBJ1-1	NA	TRBV30	few	CAWEQDVNTEAFF	TGTGCCTGGGAACAGGACGTGAACACTGAAGCTTTCTTT
TRBJ2-2	NA	TRBV25-1	many	CASSSHTGELFF	TGTGCCAGCAGTTCCCACACCGGGGAGCTGTTTTTT
TRBJ2-4	NA	TRBV13	NA	CASSLGNVAKNIQYF	TGTGCCAGCAGCTTGGGGAACGTAGCCAAAAACATTCAGTACTTC
TRBJ1-5	NA	TRBV4-1	few	CASSQGWNQPQHF	TGCGCCAGCAGCCAGGGCTGGAATCAGCCCCAGCATTTT
TRBJ2-1	NA	TRBV6-2/TRBV6-3	NA	CASSYWRSQVNEQFF	TGTGCCAGCAGTTACTGGAGGTCCCAAGTCAATGAGCAGTTCTTC
TRBJ2-7	NA	TRBV28	many	CVSSPSLQGGEQYF	TGTGTCAGCAGTCCGTCCTTACAGGGAGGGGAGCAGTACTTC
TRBJ2-7	NA	TRBV20-1	few	CSARDWASPYEQYF	TGCAGTGCTAGAGATTGGGCTAGTCCTTACGAGCAGTACTTC
TRBJ2-3	NA	TRBV4-3	few	CASSFRRWGESTDTQYF	TGCGCCAGCAGCTTCCGGAGGTGGGGGGAGAGCACAGATACGCAGTATTTT
TRBJ1-2	TRBD1	TRBV12-3/TRBV12-4	NA	CASSAQGPYGYTF	TGTGCCAGCAGTGCACAGGGGCCCTATGGCTACACCTTC